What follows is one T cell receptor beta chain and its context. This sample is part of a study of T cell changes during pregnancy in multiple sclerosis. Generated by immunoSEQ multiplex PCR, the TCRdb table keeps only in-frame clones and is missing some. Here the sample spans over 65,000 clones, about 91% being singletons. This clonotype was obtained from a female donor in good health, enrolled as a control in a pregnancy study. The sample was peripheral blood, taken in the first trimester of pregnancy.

CDR3 sequence: CAISESTAQETQYF. As DNA, the CDR3 is TGTGCCATCAGTGAGTCGACAGCCCAAGAGACCCAGTACTTC. This chain links TRBV10-3 with TRBJ2-5, with a possible D match to TRBD1 (5 bases). Germline CDR1 and CDR2: ENHRY and SYGVKD. V lost 0 bases and J 1 base, leaving 6 bases between the germline ends. This CDR3 has 14 amino acids.